These T cell receptor beta chains were read from a single sample in a study of OX40 agonist ivuxolimab in advanced cancers. Data came from immunoSEQ multiplex PCR; TCRdb stores just in-frame clones and leaves some out. The repertoire has about 110,000 clones, roughly 87% of them found once; the top ten carry about 0.3%. Sequences were derived from CD4+ or CD8+ T cells sorted from blood, sampled in a trial of the OX40 agonist ivuxolimab. These TCRs come from an adult with an advanced solid tumor such as melanoma, head and neck, liver or kidney cancer. Each CDR3 is given with its conserved first and last residue. The order of the fields is CDR3 DNA, CDR3 protein, D gene, V gene, J gene, clone size. A D gene is named only where the DNA matches it firmly. Size values are once, few and many counts, or a class for expanded clones, and some rows have none.

DNA: TGTGCCAGCAGCCAAGCACCTCCCGGCCGGTATGGCTACACCTTC
CDR3: CASSQAPPGRYGYTF
D: NA
V: TRBV4-2
J: TRBJ1-2
size: NA

DNA: TGCGCCAGCAGCCGGAAAGGGACAGAGAGGATTAATTCACCCCTCCACTTT
CDR3: CASSRKGTERINSPLHF
D: TRBD1
V: TRBV4-1
J: TRBJ1-6
size: NA

DNA: TGTGCCAGCAGCCAGGCTAGCGGGGGCCAAGAGACCCAGTACTTC
CDR3: CASSQASGGQETQYF
D: TRBD2
V: TRBV14
J: TRBJ2-5
size: NA

DNA: TGTGCCAGCAGTTACTCTAGACAGCCTATAGGAGGCTACACCTTC
CDR3: CASSYSRQPIGGYTF
D: NA
V: TRBV6-5
J: TRBJ1-2
size: NA

DNA: TGTGCCTGGGATACAGGAATTTCCTACAATGAGCAGTTCTTC
CDR3: CAWDTGISYNEQFF
D: NA
V: TRBV30
J: TRBJ2-1
size: NA

DNA: TGTGCCAGCAGCCTGGGACTAGCGGGAGATTGGGAGACCCAGTACTTC
CDR3: CASSLGLAGDWETQYF
D: TRBD2
V: TRBV5-4
J: TRBJ2-5
size: once

DNA: TGCGCCAGCAGCCAAGACCTCCCAAACACCATATATTTT
CDR3: CASSQDLPNTIYF
D: NA
V: TRBV4-3
J: TRBJ1-3
size: NA

DNA: TGCGCCAGCAGATCCGGGACAGGGGACAATCAGCCCCAGCATTTT
CDR3: CASRSGTGDNQPQHF
D: TRBD1
V: TRBV5-1
J: TRBJ1-5
size: NA

DNA: TGTGCCAGCAGCTTAGACGATGACTCCTACGAGCAGTACTTC
CDR3: CASSLDDDSYEQYF
D: NA
V: TRBV11-1
J: TRBJ2-7
size: NA

DNA: TGTGCCAGCAGAATTAATGGCAATGAGCAGTTCTTC
CDR3: CASRINGNEQFF
D: NA
V: TRBV28
J: TRBJ2-1
size: NA

DNA: TGTGCCAGCAGTCTAGTCCTTCGAGATTTTACCAGCTACGAGCAGTACTTC
CDR3: CASSLVLRDFTSYEQYF
D: NA
V: TRBV28
J: TRBJ2-7
size: NA

DNA: TGTGCCAGCAGCTTAAATGCAGGACAGTCAGATACGCAGTATTTT
CDR3: CASSLNAGQSDTQYF
D: NA
V: TRBV11-3
J: TRBJ2-3
size: NA

DNA: TGTGCCAGTAGTACCCCCCGTTCGACTAGCGGGAGCCAACTTAGCACAGATACGCAGTATTTT
CDR3: CASSTPRSTSGSQLSTDTQYF
D: TRBD2
V: TRBV19
J: TRBJ2-3
size: NA

DNA: TGCGCCAGCAGCCCAGGGACTAGCGGGAGGAGGAATGAGCAGTTCTTC
CDR3: CASSPGTSGRRNEQFF
D: TRBD2
V: TRBV4-3
J: TRBJ2-1
size: NA

DNA: TGTGCCAGCAGCTCGACAGGGGGAGGCACAGATACGCAGTATTTT
CDR3: CASSSTGGGTDTQYF
D: TRBD1
V: TRBV7-3
J: TRBJ2-3
size: once

DNA: TGCGCCAGCAGTTTTGAGGGGCGTACGGGGGATGAGCAGTTCTTC
CDR3: CASSFEGRTGDEQFF
D: NA
V: TRBV5-1
J: TRBJ2-1
size: once

DNA: TGTGCCATCAGTGAGAGGGGGGGACAGGGAAACTACGAGCAGTACTTC
CDR3: CAISERGGQGNYEQYF
D: TRBD1
V: TRBV10-3
J: TRBJ2-7
size: once

DNA: TGTGCCAGCAGCTCATGGACAGATTTGGATCCCCTACACTTC
CDR3: CASSSWTDLDPLHF
D: NA
V: TRBV7-9
J: TRBJ2-7
size: NA

DNA: TGTGCTAGCAGCCAGGACAGGGGAGAAAAACTGTTTTTT
CDR3: CASSQDRGEKLFF
D: TRBD1
V: TRBV7-7
J: TRBJ1-4
size: NA

DNA: TGTGCCAGTAGTACCCAGCGAGCCCGGAACTATGGCTACACCTTC
CDR3: CASSTQRARNYGYTF
D: NA
V: TRBV19
J: TRBJ1-2
size: NA

DNA: TGTGCCAGCAGCTTGGATAGCAATCAGCCCCAGCATTTT
CDR3: CASSLDSNQPQHF
D: NA
V: TRBV5-8
J: TRBJ1-5
size: once

DNA: TGTGCCAGCAGTTTATTCACTCTCCGGGACAGGGGGGAAGCTTTCTTT
CDR3: CASSLFTLRDRGEAFF
D: TRBD1
V: TRBV28
J: TRBJ1-1
size: NA

DNA: TGTGCCAGCACCTTAGCGGGGGGGCTGGGAGATACGCAGTATTTT
CDR3: CASTLAGGLGDTQYF
D: TRBD2
V: TRBV7-9
J: TRBJ2-3
size: once

DNA: TGTGCCAGCAGCCCGACAGGGAACTATGGCTACACCTTC
CDR3: CASSPTGNYGYTF
D: TRBD1
V: TRBV7-6
J: TRBJ1-2
size: NA

DNA: TGTGCCAGTAGTACTTATACAGGGTCGGGAGGAGAGACCCAGTACTTC
CDR3: CASSTYTGSGGETQYF
D: NA
V: TRBV19
J: TRBJ2-5
size: NA

DNA: TGTGCCAGCAGTGAAGCGTGGAGGGGTTCAGGAGAGACCCAGTACTTC
CDR3: CASSEAWRGSGETQYF
D: NA
V: TRBV6-1
J: TRBJ2-5
size: NA

DNA: TGTGCCAGTAGGGTTGCTCAGGGCCCCTATGGCTACACCTTC
CDR3: CASRVAQGPYGYTF
D: NA
V: TRBV19
J: TRBJ1-2
size: NA

DNA: TGTGCCAGCAGCTCTGGACAGGGGGGAACAGATACGCAGTATTTT
CDR3: CASSSGQGGTDTQYF
D: TRBD1
V: TRBV7-9
J: TRBJ2-3
size: NA

DNA: TGTGCCAGCAGTGTTGAGCCATCACCTTATTACTACGAGCAGTACTTC
CDR3: CASSVEPSPYYYEQYF
D: NA
V: TRBV2
J: TRBJ2-7
size: NA

DNA: TGTGCCAGCAGTTTCAGGGGGAACTATGGCTACACCTTC
CDR3: CASSFRGNYGYTF
D: TRBD1
V: TRBV28
J: TRBJ1-2
size: NA

DNA: TGTGCCAGTAGTATAAGGCAGGCTATGGGAGAGACCCAGTACTTC
CDR3: CASSIRQAMGETQYF
D: NA
V: TRBV19
J: TRBJ2-5
size: once

DNA: TGTGCCAGCAGCTTAGCTAACGGAGCCTACGAGCAGTACTTC
CDR3: CASSLANGAYEQYF
D: NA
V: TRBV7-2
J: TRBJ2-7
size: once

DNA: TGTGCCAGCAGCGACGAGCGGGCCTCTAGCACAGATACGCAGTATTTT
CDR3: CASSDERASSTDTQYF
D: NA
V: TRBV4-2
J: TRBJ2-3
size: NA

DNA: TGTGCCTGGGGGCTTAGCGGCGAGCAGTACTTC
CDR3: CAWGLSGEQYF
D: NA
V: TRBV30
J: TRBJ2-7
size: NA

DNA: TGTGCCAGCAGCTACGGGACCGTGGCAACTAATGAAAAACTGTTTTTT
CDR3: CASSYGTVATNEKLFF
D: NA
V: TRBV7-6
J: TRBJ1-4
size: few

DNA: TGTGCCAGCAGTGAGGGGTTGGGCACTGAAGCTTTCTTT
CDR3: CASSEGLGTEAFF
D: NA
V: TRBV6-4
J: TRBJ1-1
size: NA

DNA: TGTGCCTGGAGCAAAGGGTACAATCAGCCCCAGCATTTT
CDR3: CAWSKGYNQPQHF
D: NA
V: TRBV30
J: TRBJ1-5
size: NA

DNA: TGTGCCTGCTCCCCCCTGGCTAGCGGGGGGTCAGATACGCAGTATTTT
CDR3: CACSPLASGGSDTQYF
D: TRBD2
V: TRBV2
J: TRBJ2-3
size: NA

DNA: TGCGCCAGCAGCCTCTCCACGGGCAATCAGCCCCAGCATTTT
CDR3: CASSLSTGNQPQHF
D: NA
V: TRBV4-3
J: TRBJ1-5
size: NA

DNA: TGTGCCAGCAGCTCCCAGGGGGCAGCACGCGACGGCTACACCTTC
CDR3: CASSSQGAARDGYTF
D: TRBD1
V: TRBV7-2
J: TRBJ1-2
size: NA

DNA: TGTGCCAGCAGCCGAGTGAACACTGAAGCTTTCTTT
CDR3: CASSRVNTEAFF
D: NA
V: TRBV6-5
J: TRBJ1-1
size: NA

DNA: TGTGCCAGCAGCCCGGGACAGTTCAGTACAGATACGCAGTATTTT
CDR3: CASSPGQFSTDTQYF
D: TRBD1
V: TRBV7-3
J: TRBJ2-3
size: NA

DNA: TGTGCCAGCAGCCCCCTAAGGGACACTGAAGCTTTCTTT
CDR3: CASSPLRDTEAFF
D: NA
V: TRBV11-2
J: TRBJ1-1
size: once

DNA: TGTGCCTGGAGTAGGGACAGGATGAACACTGAAGCTTTCTTT
CDR3: CAWSRDRMNTEAFF
D: TRBD1
V: TRBV30
J: TRBJ1-1
size: NA

DNA: TGTGCCAGCAGCCTCCGGGACGGAGACCATTATGGCTACACCTTC
CDR3: CASSLRDGDHYGYTF
D: NA
V: TRBV7-8
J: TRBJ1-2
size: NA

DNA: TGCGCCAGCAGCGATATTTCCGGGACAGGGGCCTACGAGCAGTACTTC
CDR3: CASSDISGTGAYEQYF
D: TRBD1
V: TRBV5-1
J: TRBJ2-7
size: NA

DNA: TGTGCCAGCAGCCAATCGATTGACAGGGTAGCCTACAATGAGCAGTTCTTC
CDR3: CASSQSIDRVAYNEQFF
D: TRBD1
V: TRBV16
J: TRBJ2-1
size: NA

DNA: TGTGCCAGCAGTTACTCGAATACCCCTCACGAGCAGTTCTTC
CDR3: CASSYSNTPHEQFF
D: NA
V: TRBV6-6
J: TRBJ2-1
size: NA

DNA: TGTGCCAGCAGCTTAGCGGTACACTTCTACGAGCAGTACTTC
CDR3: CASSLAVHFYEQYF
D: NA
V: TRBV11-1
J: TRBJ2-7
size: NA